These 32 T cell receptor beta chains came from one sample sequenced in a study of human T cells and chemical hapten exposure. One entry per CDR3 protein results from TCRdb running MiXCR on the RACE reads. Of approximately 90,000 distinct CDR3 sequences in the sample, roughly 8% were seen once. Time point reported: healthy volunteer bleed at 2 weeks. The total RNA was obtained from whole blood that was not fractionated. The sequenced material came from whole blood. These receptors all come from a female donor in good health. Some clones in this sample may be carry-over from other donors' samples.

This chain joins TRBV2 and TRBJ1-4; no clear D. CDR3 size: 13 residues. CDR1 is SNHLY and CDR2 is FYNNEI in the germline V gene. Trimming shortened V by 6 bases and J by 4 bases, and 9 bases separated the two germline ends. The CDR3 region has the DNA TGTGCCAGCAGAACGGAGAATAATGAAAAACTGTTTTTT. It translates to CASRTENNEKLFF.

The table lists this clonotype with a few counts. This chain connects TRBV30 to TRBJ2-1; 7 bases map to TRBD2. Trimming at V came to 5 bases and at J to 9 bases, leaving 4 bases not matched to a gene. The CDR3 extends over 11 amino acids. Per the germline V gene, CDR1 is GTSNPN and CDR2 is SVGIG (reference sequence). CDR3 region: CAWESGGEQFF. CDR3 nucleotide sequence: TGTGCCTGGGAATCGGGGGGTGAGCAGTTCTTC.

This clonotype was detected a few times. The genes are TRBV2 and TRBJ2-3; D assignment may be TRBD1 or TRBD2 (5 bases each). CDR3 size: 15 residues. The germline gives CDR1 SNHLY, CDR2 FYNNEI. Deletions cut 8 bases from V and 1 base from J, with 16 bases between. CDR3 in amino acids: CASFPRRGGTDTQYF. Here the CDR3 DNA reads TGTGCCAGCTTCCCGCGTCGGGGCGGCACAGATACGCAGTATTTT.

The sample holds many counts of this clonotype. The chain uses TRBV5-1 and TRBJ2-4; D uncertain. In germline, CDR1 is SGHRS, CDR2 YFSETQ. CDR3 length: 16 amino acids. V was pared by 1 base and J by 13 bases, with 24 bases between. The CDR3 reads CASSLRPGQTNIIQYF. CDR3 DNA: TGCGCCAGCAGCTTGCGACCCGGTCAAACTAACATTATACAGTACTTC. Drawing the rest from reference TRBV5-1 and TRBJ2-4, the complete variable domain is KAGVTQTPRYLIKTRGQQVTLSCSPISGHRSVSWYQQTPGQGLQFLFEYFSETQRNKGNFPGRFSGRQFSNSRSEMNVSTLELGDSALYLCASSLRPGQTNIIQYFGAGTRLSVL.

This chain links TRBV28 with TRBJ1-1, with D perhaps TRBD1 (5 bases). With 3 bases removed from V and 0 bases from J, the gap between germline ends came to 17 bases. This CDR3 region has 17 residues. Germline V gene sequence: CDR1 MDHEN, CDR2 SYDVKM. The CDR3 DNA is TGTGCCAGCAGTTTTCCCAGGGCGCAGTGGATGAACACTGAAGCTTTCTTT. Translation: CASSFPRAQWMNTEAFF.

In its sample, this clonotype was seen a few times. The chain's CDR3 is CSARGDRENTDTQYF. The CDR3 coding sequence is TGCAGTGCTAGAGGGGACAGGGAAAACACAGATACGCAGTATTTT. V is TRBV20-1 and J is TRBJ2-3; 9 bases match TRBD1. From germline, CDR1 is DFQATT and CDR2 SNEGSKA (reference sequence). The V gene end was trimmed by 1 base and the J gene end by 2 bases; junction bases not matched to a gene: 4. The CDR3 is 15 amino acids.

The chain has TRBV5-6 and TRBJ1-1, with unresolved D. Trimming cost V 2 bases and J 1 base, with 9 bases left between them. The CDR3 extends over 14 amino acids. CDR1 and CDR2 from the germline V gene are SGHDT and YYEEEE. CDR3 nucleotide sequence: TGTGCCAGCAGCTTATGGAGGCAGAACACTGAAGCTTTCTTT. Its translation: CASSLWRQNTEAFF.

The rearrangement links TRBV14 to TRBJ1-4; no firm D call. This CDR3 has 15 residues. V was trimmed by 0 bases and J by 7 bases, leaving 12 bases between them. Germline CDR1 reads SGHDN; CDR2 reads FVKESK. Here the CDR3 reads CASSQESGRFEKLFF. The CDR3 DNA reads as TGTGCCAGCAGCCAAGAGTCGGGGAGATTTGAAAAACTGTTTTTT.

The rearrangement uses TRBV12-3 or TRBV12-4 and TRBJ1-1; TRBD1 matches at 8 bases. This CDR3 is 14 amino acids long. Losses at the gene ends were 5 bases for V and 5 bases for J; bases not matched to a gene: 7. CDR3 loop: CASSPTGGLTEAFF. The CDR3 nucleotides are TGTGCCAGCAGTCCAACAGGGGGGCTAACTGAAGCTTTCTTT.

This clonotype has more than one count but fewer than ten. The rearrangement uses TRBV29-1 and TRBJ2-2; TRBD1 matches at 10 bases. V was clipped by 7 bases and J by 7 bases; unmatched bases: 9. This CDR3 is built from 14 residues. CDR1 and CDR2 (germline): SQVTM, ANQGSEA. CDR3 bases: TGCAGCGCATCGGGACAGGGGCGACTCGGGGAGCTGTTTTTT. Protein sequence: CSASGQGRLGELFF.

The chain couples TRBV7-2 to TRBJ1-2; D remains unclear. This CDR3 has 16 amino acids. Germline V lookup: CDR1 SGHTA, CDR2 FQGNSA. Trimming removed 1 base from V and 5 bases from J, with 17 bases in between. In DNA form, the CDR3 reads TGTGCCAGCAGCTTAGTAGCCGGTGGAGGATCGTATGGCTACACCTTC. Translating it yields CASSLVAGGGSYGYTF.

This clonotype has more than one count but fewer than ten. V is TRBV20-1 and J is TRBJ2-7; D might be TRBD2 (6 bases). CDR1 is DFQATT and CDR2 is SNEGSKA in the germline V gene (reference sequence). V was pared by 7 bases and J by 6 bases, with 22 bases between. The CDR3 runs 14 residues. CDR3 DNA: TGCAGTGGTACGAACGGTGGGAGGTCCCCCGAGCAGTACTTC. Protein product: CSGTNGGRSPEQYF.

This clonotype was counted a few times. As DNA, the CDR3 is TGTGCCAGCATGCTGATGAACAATCAGCCCCAGCATTTT. Translating gives CASMLMNNQPQHF. The rearrangement uses TRBV2 and TRBJ1-5; D gene uncertain. The CDR3 loop spans 13 amino acids. V gave up 7 bases and J gave up 3 bases, with 10 bases separating them. Germline V gene lookup returns CDR1 SNHLY and CDR2 FYNNEI.

There are a few counts of this clonotype. The genes are TRBV30 and TRBJ2-7; the D gene is possibly TRBD1 (6 bases). The germline CDR1 and CDR2 sequences are GTSNPN and SVGIG (reference sequence). The CDR3 totals 11 residues. Deletions cut 0 bases from V and 6 bases from J, with 6 bases between. The CDR3 here is CAWSVQGEQYF. CDR3 nucleotides: TGTGCCTGGAGTGTACAGGGCGAGCAGTACTTC.

The V and J genes are TRBV6-1 and TRBJ2-3; D perhaps matches TRBD2 (5 bases). Trimming took off 6 bases at V and 1 base at J, with 8 bases between the two ends. Germline-derived CDR1 and CDR2 are MNHNS and SASEGT. The CDR3 consists of 13 residues. The CDR3 here is CASRADGTDTQYF. CDR3 nucleotide sequence: TGTGCCAGCAGAGCGGACGGCACAGATACGCAGTATTTT.

In its sample, this clonotype was seen many times. This chain joins TRBV29-1 and TRBJ2-3; 7 bases agree with TRBD2. CDR1 and CDR2 (germline): SQVTM, ANQGSEA. The CDR3 is made up of 15 amino acids. V was clipped by 6 bases and J by 0 bases; unmatched bases: 9. This chain's CDR3 is CSVRTSGGSTDTQYF. As DNA, the CDR3 is TGCAGCGTCCGCACATCGGGGGGAAGCACAGATACGCAGTATTTT.

The J gene is TRBJ2-1, the V gene TRBV6-5, with D possibly being TRBD2 (6 bases). Germline V gene sequence: CDR1 MNHEY, CDR2 SVGAGI. V lost 6 bases, J lost 6 bases, and 18 bases lay in between. The CDR3 is 15 amino acids. This CDR3 is CASSSDAGRGNEQFF. The CDR3, as DNA: TGTGCCAGCAGCTCTGACGCGGGACGGGGCAATGAGCAGTTCTTC.

A word on this clonotype: Being one base from a much bigger clone, this may be a read error. The chain links TRBV28 to TRBJ2-7, with TRBD1 matching over 9 bases. The length of the CDR3 is 14 residues. The germline V gene has CDR1 MDHEN and CDR2 SYDVKM. Trimming at V came to 10 bases and at J to 3 bases, leaving 10 bases not matched to a gene. CDR3 in DNA: TGTGCCAACAGACCCGGGGACAGGGACTACGAGCAGTACTTC. It yields the protein CANRPGDRDYEQYF.

This clonotype was detected ten times or more. This chain links TRBV6-5 with TRBJ1-2; D gene ambiguous. The CDR3 length is 15 residues. CDR1 is MNHEY and CDR2 is SVGAGI in the germline V gene. Trimming pared 4 bases from V and 2 bases from J, leaving 14 bases between. The CDR3 nucleotides are TGTGCCAGCAGTTCACCACAAACCAGAAACTATGGCTACACCTTC. As protein: CASSSPQTRNYGYTF.

The J gene is TRBJ1-2, the V gene TRBV5-1; 7 nucleotides agree with TRBD1. The CDR3 sequence is 16 residues long. Germline V gene lookup returns CDR1 SGHRS and CDR2 YFSETQ. Unmatched junction bases numbered 14, after V lost 5 bases and J lost 4 bases. The chain's CDR3 is CASSPRDSFSSYGYTF. DNA for the CDR3: TGCGCCAGCAGTCCGCGGGACAGCTTTTCGAGCTATGGCTACACCTTC.

This clonotype occurred a few times. The CDR3 DNA follows: TGTGCCAGCAGCGCACGCCGGACTGAAGCTTTCTTT. Amino acid sequence: CASSARRTEAFF. The chain combines TRBV7-9 with TRBJ1-1; unclear D gene. Per the germline V gene, CDR1 is SEHNR and CDR2 is FQNEAQ (reference sequence). Trimming removed 5 bases at V and 5 bases at J, with 9 bases between. The CDR3 spans 12 residues.

J is TRBJ1-5 and V is TRBV6-1; no definite D call. Per germline, CDR1 MNHNS and CDR2 SASEGT. Trimming pared 2 bases from V and 2 bases from J, leaving 10 bases between. The CDR3 totals 15 residues. CDR3 nucleotide sequence: TGTGCCAGCAGTGAATATGGCTGGCGCAATCAGCCCCAGCATTTT. It yields the protein CASSEYGWRNQPQHF.

V gene TRBV2 combines with J gene TRBJ1-1; D is unclear. V lost 7 bases and J lost 4, with 16 bases in between. The CDR3 totals 14 residues. Germline lookup yields CDR1 SNHLY and CDR2 FYNNEI. The CDR3 spells CASTLGSAGTEAFF. The CDR3 bases are TGTGCCAGCACCCTAGGGAGCGCCGGCACTGAAGCTTTCTTT.

At least ten counts were recorded for this clonotype. V usage is TRBV20-1 and J usage is TRBJ2-7; 12 bases line up with TRBD2. CDR1 DFQATT and CDR2 SNEGSKA come from the germline V gene (reference sequence). This CDR3 is built from 16 residues. J gave up 0 bases and V 6 bases, and 9 bases lay outside the gene matches. The DNA of the CDR3 is TGCAGTGCGGCTGGACTAGCGGGACACCACTCCTACGAGCAGTACTTC. Amino acid sequence: CSAAGLAGHHSYEQYF.

The chain couples TRBV7-2 to TRBJ2-1; 9 nucleotides line up with TRBD2. Per germline, CDR1 SGHTA and CDR2 FQGNSA. Trimming took 2 bases from V and 5 from J; bases not matched to a gene: 1. The CDR3 contains 14 residues. This CDR3 reads CASSLKRGDNEQFF. The CDR3 DNA is TGTGCCAGCAGCTTAAAGCGGGGGGACAATGAGCAGTTCTTC. The whole variable domain, filled in from reference TRBV7-2 and TRBJ2-1, reads GAGVSQSPSNKVTEKGKDVELRCDPISGHTALYWYRQSLGQGLEFLIYFQGNSAPDKSGLPSDRFSAERTGGSVSTLTIQRTQQEDSAVYLCASSLKRGDNEQFFGPGTRLTVL.

In this sample, this clonotype turned up a few times. V and J are TRBV27 and TRBJ2-3, with D hard to call. Per germline, CDR1 MNHEY and CDR2 SMNVEV (reference sequence). The CDR3 loop spans 15 amino acids. Deletions cut 5 bases from V and 2 bases from J, with 14 bases between. The DNA for the CDR3 is TGTGCCAGCAGTCCGGTAGGGCATTACACAGATACGCAGTATTTT. Translating gives CASSPVGHYTDTQYF.

The chain joins TRBV5-1 to TRBJ2-1; no reliable D call. The CDR3 extends over 14 amino acids. Germline CDR1 and CDR2: SGHRS and YFSETQ. The V and J ends lost 4 bases and 5 bases respectively, with 13 bases between them. CDR3 residues: CASSRVGGDNEQFF. The CDR3 DNA reads as TGCGCCAGCAGCCGCGTCGGCGGAGACAATGAGCAGTTCTTC.

The CDR3 DNA reads as TGTGCCAGCAGTTTAGTGCTCACAGACTACGAGCAGTACTTC. Translated: CASSLVLTDYEQYF. The chain carries TRBV12-3 or TRBV12-4 and TRBJ2-7, with D unclear. There are 14 residues in the CDR3. V shed 1 base and J shed 3 bases, with 10 bases lying between them.

This clonotype was seen ten or more times. The genes are TRBV29-1 and TRBJ2-3, with 14 bases lining up with TRBD2. The germline V gene encodes CDR1 SQVTM and CDR2 ANQGSEA. There are 16 residues in the CDR3. The V and J ends lost 7 bases and 5 bases, in that order; junction bases with no gene match: 11. In DNA form, the CDR3 reads TGCAGCGCCGAGGGACTAGCGGGAGCTCTGGTAGATACGCAGTATTTT. This sequence encodes CSAEGLAGALVDTQYF.

This clonotype has more than one count but fewer than ten. CDR3 in amino acids: CASSFDGPGELFF. In DNA form, the CDR3 reads TGTGCCAGCAGTTTCGACGGTCCCGGGGAGCTGTTTTTT. V gene TRBV27 combines with J gene TRBJ2-2; D remains unclear. CDR3 size: 13 residues. Trimming cost V 3 bases and J 6 bases, with 8 bases left between them. Germline V gene sequence: CDR1 MNHEY, CDR2 SMNVEV (reference sequence).

The sample holds many counts of this clonotype. This chain joins TRBV4-1 and TRBJ1-4; D remains ambiguous. This CDR3 comprises 17 residues. Germline V CDR1 and CDR2: MGHRA, YSYEKL. V was pared by 1 base and J by 8 bases, with 20 bases between. CDR3 region: CASSQVNMGFADEKLFF. For the CDR3, the DNA is TGCGCCAGCAGCCAAGTAAATATGGGGTTCGCGGACGAAAAACTGTTTTTT.

As to this clonotype: This sequence may be a read error, since a much larger clone differs from it by one base. This rearrangement joins TRBV29-1 to TRBJ2-7; 7 nucleotides line up with TRBD1. The CDR3 is 10 amino acids. Trimming removed 8 bases from V and 7 bases from J; junction bases left unmatched: 5. The germline gives CDR1 SQVTM, CDR2 ANQGSEA. The CDR3 DNA sequence: TGCAGCATCGCGGACAGGGAGCAGTACTTC. This translates into CSIADREQYF.